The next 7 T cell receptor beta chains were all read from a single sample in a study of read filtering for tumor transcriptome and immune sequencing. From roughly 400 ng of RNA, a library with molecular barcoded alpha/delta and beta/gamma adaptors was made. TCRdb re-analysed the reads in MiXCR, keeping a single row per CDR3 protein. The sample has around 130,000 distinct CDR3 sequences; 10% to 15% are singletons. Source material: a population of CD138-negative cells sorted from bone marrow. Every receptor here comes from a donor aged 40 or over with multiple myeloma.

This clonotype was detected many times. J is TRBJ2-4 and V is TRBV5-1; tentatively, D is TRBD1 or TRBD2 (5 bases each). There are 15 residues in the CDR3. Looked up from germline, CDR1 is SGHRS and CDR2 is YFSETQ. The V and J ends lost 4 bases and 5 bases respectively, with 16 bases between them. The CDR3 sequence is CASSAAGTLQNIQYF. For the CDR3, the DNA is TGCGCCAGCAGCGCCGCCGGGACGCTTCAAAACATTCAGTACTTC.

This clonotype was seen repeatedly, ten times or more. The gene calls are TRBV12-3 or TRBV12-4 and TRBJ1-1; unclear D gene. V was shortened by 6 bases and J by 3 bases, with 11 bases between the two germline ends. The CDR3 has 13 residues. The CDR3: CASRLQPDTEAFF. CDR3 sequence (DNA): TGTGCCAGCAGGCTCCAGCCGGACACTGAAGCTTTCTTT.

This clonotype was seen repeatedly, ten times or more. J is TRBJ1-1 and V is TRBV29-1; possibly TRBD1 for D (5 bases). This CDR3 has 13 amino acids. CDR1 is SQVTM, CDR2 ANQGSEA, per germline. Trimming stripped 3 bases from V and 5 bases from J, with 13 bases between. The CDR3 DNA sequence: TGCAGCGTTGAGAGTGGGGGGAGGACTGAAGCTTTCTTT. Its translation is CSVESGGRTEAFF.

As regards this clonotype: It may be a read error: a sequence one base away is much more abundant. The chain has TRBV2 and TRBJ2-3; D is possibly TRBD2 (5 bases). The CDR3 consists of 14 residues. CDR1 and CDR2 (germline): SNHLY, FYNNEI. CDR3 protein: CASCENFGGDTQYF. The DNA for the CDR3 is TGTGCCAGCTGTGAAAATTTTGGAGGAGATACGCAGTATTTT. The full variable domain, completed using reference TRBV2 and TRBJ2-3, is EPEVTQTPSHQVTQMGQEVILRCVPISNHLYFYWYRQILGQKVEFLVSFYNNEISEKSEIFDDQFSVERPDGSNFTLKIRSTKLEDSAMYFCASCENFGGDTQYFGPGTRLTVL.

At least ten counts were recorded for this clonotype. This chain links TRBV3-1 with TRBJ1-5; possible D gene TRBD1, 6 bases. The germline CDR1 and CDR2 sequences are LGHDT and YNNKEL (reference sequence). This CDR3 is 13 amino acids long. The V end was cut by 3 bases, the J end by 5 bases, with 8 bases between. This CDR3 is CASSQNRDQPQHF. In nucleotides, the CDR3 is TGTGCCAGCAGCCAGAACAGGGATCAGCCCCAGCATTTT. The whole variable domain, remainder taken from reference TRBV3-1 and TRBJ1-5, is DTAVSQTPKYLVTQMGNDKSIKCEQNLGHDTMYWYKQDSKKFLKIMFSYNNKELIINETVPNRFSPKSPDKAHLNLHINSLELGDSAVYFCASSQNRDQPQHFGDGTRLSIL.

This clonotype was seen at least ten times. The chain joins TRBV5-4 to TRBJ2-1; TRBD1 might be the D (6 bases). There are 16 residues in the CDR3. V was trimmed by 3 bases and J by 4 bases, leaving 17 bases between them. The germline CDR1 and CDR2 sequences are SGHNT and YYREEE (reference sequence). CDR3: CASSWSGRGSYNEQFF. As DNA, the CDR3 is TGTGCCAGCAGCTGGTCCGGCAGGGGTTCGTACAATGAGCAGTTCTTC.

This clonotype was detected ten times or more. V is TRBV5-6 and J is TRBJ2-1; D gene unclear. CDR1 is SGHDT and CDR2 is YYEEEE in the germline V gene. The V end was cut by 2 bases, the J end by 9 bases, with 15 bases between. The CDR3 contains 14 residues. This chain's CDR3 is CASSFGSLKAEQFF. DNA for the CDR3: TGTGCCAGCAGCTTTGGATCTCTCAAGGCTGAGCAGTTCTTC.